These T cell receptor beta chains were read from a single sample in a study of shared clonotypes between healthy human individuals. Libraries were prepared by immunoSEQ multiplex PCR; TCRdb keeps only in-frame clonotypes and omits some of them. The sample has 1.5 million to 1.9 million clones, approximately 98% seen once; the top ten hold 0.4% to 0.55%. Sequencing was carried out using naive CD4+ T cells sorted from blood. Receptor source: a man aged 30 to 39 in good health. Both conserved end residues are part of each CDR3. A D gene is named only where the DNA matches it firmly. Clone size is given for some rows only: seen once, a few or many times, or a class if the clone is expanded.

TRBJ2-1,NA,NA,TRBV28,CASSLAPDWTYNEQFF,TGTGCCAGCAGTTTAGCGCCAGACTGGACCTACAATGAGCAGTTCTTC
TRBJ2-4,TRBD2,NA,TRBV7-9,CASSFGTSVGRAKNIQYF,TGTGCCAGCAGCTTCGGGACTAGCGTTGGGCGAGCCAAAAACATTCAGTACTTC
TRBJ2-5,TRBD1,once,TRBV19,CASSINDRVETQYF,TGTGCCAGTAGTATTAACGACAGGGTCGAGACCCAGTACTTC
TRBJ2-7,NA,NA,TRBV9,CASSGGRSGYEQYF,TGTGCCAGCAGCGGAGGACGGTCGGGGTACGAGCAGTACTTC
TRBJ2-7,NA,once,TRBV5-1,CASSPRDGGTAYEQYF,TGCGCCAGCAGCCCAAGGGACGGCGGAACAGCCTACGAGCAGTACTTC
TRBJ2-5,NA,few,TRBV5-1,CASSLVGEETQYF,TGCGCCAGCAGCTTGGTTGGGGAGGAGACCCAGTACTTC
TRBJ2-1,TRBD2,NA,TRBV5-1,CASRELATNTYNEQFF,TGCGCCAGCAGAGAACTAGCGACCAACACCTACAATGAGCAGTTCTTC
TRBJ2-1,NA,NA,TRBV18,CASSPGNEQFF,TGTGCCAGCTCACCCGGGAATGAGCAGTTCTTC
TRBJ1-1,NA,NA,TRBV28,CASSERTPEAFF,TGTGCCAGCAGCGAACGGACCCCTGAAGCTTTCTTT
TRBJ2-2,TRBD1,NA,TRBV7-2,CASSWRDRGELFF,TGTGCCAGCAGCTGGAGGGACAGGGGGGAGCTGTTTTTT
TRBJ2-3,TRBD2,NA,TRBV27,CASSSRLAGGVATQYF,TGTGCCAGCAGTTCACGACTAGCGGGAGGAGTGGCAACGCAGTATTTT
TRBJ1-1,NA,NA,TRBV6-5,CASSWNQGGNTEAFF,TGTGCCAGCAGTTGGAACCAAGGGGGGAACACTGAAGCTTTCTTT
TRBJ2-7,TRBD1,NA,TRBV6-1,CASRGRDRALYEQYF,TGTGCCAGCAGGGGAAGGGACAGGGCCCTCTACGAGCAGTACTTC
TRBJ2-1,NA,NA,TRBV5-1,CASSLGAEFTSYNEQFF,TGCGCCAGCAGCTTGGGGGCGGAGTTCACCTCCTACAATGAGCAGTTCTTC
TRBJ1-4,TRBD1,NA,TRBV28,CASRLPGQGLEKLFF,TGTGCCAGCAGGTTACCGGGACAGGGGTTAGAAAAACTGTTTTTT
TRBJ2-1,TRBD2,NA,TRBV9,CASSVGSSGGYNEQFF,TGTGCCAGCAGCGTAGGCTCTAGCGGGGGCTACAATGAGCAGTTCTTC
TRBJ1-5,NA,NA,TRBV6-5,CASNPVRDSNQPQHF,TGTGCCAGCAATCCGGTACGGGACAGCAATCAGCCCCAGCATTTT
TRBJ2-7,TRBD1,NA,TRBV2,CASSENLGQAPGGQYF,TGTGCCAGCAGCGAAAACCTGGGACAGGCCCCTGGTGGGCAGTACTTC
TRBJ2-3,TRBD1,once,TRBV5-4,CASSPDRVTDTQYF,TGTGCCAGCAGCCCGGACAGGGTTACAGATACGCAGTATTTT
TRBJ2-7,TRBD2,NA,TRBV11-3,CASSWTSGSYEQYF,TGTGCCAGCAGCTGGACTAGCGGTTCCTACGAGCAGTACTTC
TRBJ1-1,NA,NA,TRBV5-1,CASSPRTGMNTEAFF,TGCGCCAGCAGCCCACGTACAGGGATGAACACTGAAGCTTTCTTT
TRBJ1-1,NA,NA,TRBV2,CASSEDVDTEAFF,TGTGCCAGCAGTGAAGATGTGGACACTGAAGCTTTCTTT
TRBJ2-1,TRBD1,once,TRBV9,CASSGRQGFDNEQFF,TGTGCCAGCAGCGGTCGACAGGGATTCGACAATGAGCAGTTCTTC
TRBJ2-1,NA,NA,TRBV19,CASSIVGTHYYNEQFF,TGTGCCAGTAGTATAGTGGGGACTCACTACTACAATGAGCAGTTCTTC
TRBJ1-4,TRBD1,NA,TRBV5-6,CASSGQGREKLFF,TGTGCCAGCAGCGGACAGGGTCGAGAAAAACTGTTTTTT
TRBJ2-1,TRBD2,NA,TRBV7-8,CASITLAGGRNEQFF,TGTGCCAGCATAACACTAGCGGGAGGGCGGAATGAGCAGTTCTTC